Presented here are 8 T cell receptor beta chains from one specimen sequenced in a study of T cell responses to AZD1222 COVID-19 vaccine (dated by TCRdb to about 2021). Receptor amplification or capture employed the immunoSEQ multiplex PCR assay. TCRdb obtained this table from immuneACCESS and retained in-frame rearrangements with V and J assigned. These tables miss some clones; where compared with another copy, unresolved V genes account for less than half of the shortfall, and the remainder is unexplained. The sample data list under 200,000 clones, and under 95% of these were observed just once. 1.3% of the sample lies in the top ten. The time point label corresponds to: about 28 days (+/-7) after the second vaccine dose. The sample in question was peripheral blood, obtained 28 days after the second AZD1222 dose. The receptors stem from an adult who received the AZD1222 COVID-19 vaccine.

The rearrangement uses TRBV7-2 and TRBJ1-1, with D hard to call. CDR3 length equals 15 residues. Trimming took off 3 bases at V and 1 base at J, with 12 bases between the two ends. The germline gives CDR1 SGHTA, CDR2 FQGNSA. CDR3 DNA sequence: TGTGCCAGCAGCTTCTCCTACGATGGGAACACTGAAGCTTTCTTT. This gives the protein CASSFSYDGNTEAFF.

The V gene is TRBV5-6, the J gene TRBJ2-1; D ambiguous. CDR1 SGHDT and CDR2 YYEEEE come from the germline V gene. This CDR3 is 11 amino acids long. V was clipped by 3 bases and J by 9 bases, with 7 bases between them. CDR3 bases: TGTGCCAGCAGCTCGCGAGGTGAGCAGTTCTTC. Amino acid sequence: CASSSRGEQFF.

V is TRBV11-3 and J is TRBJ2-5; 10 bases are a match to TRBD2. V was pared by 5 bases and J by 5 bases, with 8 bases of the junction left unmatched. This CDR3 comprises 15 residues. CDR1 and CDR2 (germline): SGHNT, YENEEA. The CDR3 sequence: CASSPSSGSGETQYF. The CDR3 DNA reads TGTGCCAGCAGCCCCTCTAGCGGGAGCGGGGAGACCCAGTACTTC.

The genes are TRBV24-1 and TRBJ2-2; 8 nucleotides match TRBD1. The J segment lost 4 bases and the V segment lost 1 base, leaving 4 bases of the junction unmatched. This CDR3 is 16 amino acids long. Germline loops: CDR1 KGHDR, CDR2 SFDVKD. CDR3 nucleotides: TGTGCCACCAGTGATTTCAGTGGACAGGGCACCGGGGAGCTGTTTTTT. This encodes CATSDFSGQGTGELFF.

The chain has TRBV27 and TRBJ1-1; 8 nucleotides line up with TRBD1. V lost 6 bases, J lost 0 bases, and 6 bases stayed unmatched. Germline CDR1 and CDR2: MNHEY and SMNVEV (reference sequence). This CDR3 comprises 15 residues. CDR3 protein: CASRLSGGLNTEAFF. CDR3 DNA: TGTGCCAGCAGACTATCAGGGGGCCTGAACACTGAAGCTTTCTTT.

The chain joins TRBV19 to TRBJ1-6, with D possibly being TRBD1 (5 bases). CDR1 LNHDA and CDR2 SQIVND come from the germline V gene (reference sequence). The V and J ends lost 3 bases and 9 bases respectively, with 6 bases between them. This CDR3 is 12 amino acids long. CDR3 in amino acids: CASSIGGSPLHF. In nucleotides, the CDR3 is TGTGCCAGTAGTATCGGGGGTTCACCCCTCCACTTT.

The rearrangement uses TRBV4-3 and TRBJ1-6, with 10 nucleotides matching TRBD1. This CDR3 spans 15 amino acids. After removal of 4 bases from V and 8 bases from J, the junction contained 5 bases not matched to a gene. Germline-derived CDR1 and CDR2 are LGHNA and YSLEER. The CDR3 protein is CASSPGTGEDSPLHF. CDR3 nucleotides: TGCGCCAGCAGCCCCGGGACAGGGGAGGATTCACCCCTCCACTTT.

The rearrangement uses TRBV19 and TRBJ1-5; D not resolved. The CDR3 loop spans 14 amino acids. The germline V gene encodes CDR1 LNHDA and CDR2 SQIVND (reference sequence). Trimming pared 7 bases from V and 6 bases from J, leaving 16 bases between. The chain's CDR3 is CASTRAGRSQPQHF. CDR3 DNA sequence: TGTGCCAGTACTAGGGCCGGGAGGAGTCAGCCCCAGCATTTT.